The source of this T cell receptor (beta chain) is a study of cytotoxic CD8 clonotypes in ibrutinib-treated CLL. Study-wide results and limits: Higher clonality was seen at ibrutinib response and a return toward baseline at progression.

The table came from immunoSEQ multiplex PCR; TCRdb's copy has only in-frame clones and leaves some out. The data show some 98,000 clones, around 80% seen once. Looked up from germline, CDR1 is KGHSH and CDR2 is LQKENI. The CDR3 is 16 amino acids. J lost 7 bases, V lost 0 bases, and 7 bases had no gene match. This clone was seen only a few times. Its antigen is currently unknown. The origin of this receptor is a human donor with chronic lymphocytic leukemia. The sequencing used PBMCs, collected after 12 months of ibrutinib treatment. The V gene is TRBV18, the J gene TRBJ2-1, with TRBD1 matching 9 bases. DNA for the CDR3: TGTGCCAGCTCACCACCGGGACAGGGAATATCGAATGAGCAGTTCTTC. It encodes CASSPPGQGISNEQFF.